Only one count was recorded for the clone carrying this T cell receptor beta chain. Antigen specificity is unknown. The sample is drawn from a study of cytomegalovirus exposure and HLA in healthy donors. Findings and caveats of the study: In a later analysis, a missense DCLRE1C variant was linked to TCR beta V- and J-gene trimming. According to the study, approximately 150 TCR beta chains were cytomegalovirus-associated. Among TCR beta chains of equal frequency, HLA-associated ones were more clonally expanded in a later analysis.

Trimming at V came to 7 bases and at J to 6 bases, leaving 10 bases not matched to a gene. The CDR3 totals 15 residues. CDR1 is MNHEY, CDR2 SVGAGI, per germline. The PCR employed 60 Vbeta primers together with 13 Jbeta primers. Libraries were prepared by immunoSEQ multiplex PCR; TCRdb keeps only in-frame clonotypes and omits some of them. This table holds roughly 120,000 clones, around 80% found once. This clonotype was obtained from a woman aged 30 to 39 in good health and CMV-seronegative. Sequencing was performed on PBMCs. The chain has TRBV6-5 and TRBJ2-3; TRBD2 agrees at 10 bases. CDR3 residues: CASTSSGGAGDTQYF. CDR3 nucleotides: TGTGCCAGCACGTCCAGCGGGGGGGCAGGTGATACGCAGTATTTT.